This TCR beta chain was captured by sequencing in a study of hypomethylating agent response in myelodysplastic syndrome (dated by TCRdb to the early 2020s). The study in broad terms: Patients were treated with the hypomethylating agents azacitidine (about 75% of the 11) or decitabine (3 of 11). Among the myelodysplastic syndrome patients in the cohort, several were male and 2 were female. A mean patient age of roughly 72 +/- 6.3 years was recorded, and a diploid cytogenetic profile was observed most commonly. TET2 was the most frequent mutation, present in about 45% of the 11 patients. Complete response or hematologic improvement was achieved by six patients, and roughly five patients were classified as non-responders. Response was defined as complete response or hematologic improvement, and patients who met neither criterion were classified as non-responders. What the study reported, not specific to this receptor: Because the healthy control donors and the MDS patients were not matched by age, the comparison between MDS and healthy samples could have been affected. No significant change in richness, rarefaction diversity or clonality was detected after hypomethylating agent treatment, either across all patients or within response groups. Novel clonotypes emerged more often in responders, while non-responders showed more contracted clonotypes after treatment. Only roughly twelve patients were analyzed, making the cohort small. The shared GLIPH2 clusters might recognize novel MDS antigens, but this possibility was not confirmed and requires experimental validation.

Bulk bone marrow was analyzed without sorting T-cell subsets. Bone marrow from around ten myelodysplastic syndrome patients, collected before and after hypomethylating agent therapy, underwent immunosequencing of the TCR beta CDR3 regions. For longitudinal repertoire tracking, every patient provided one baseline bone marrow and two to three bone marrows collected at different post-treatment timepoints. Genomic DNA was extracted from whole bone marrow, and quality was checked by TapeStation, NanoDrop OneC and PicoGreen assays. The protocol used for the library was the immunoSEQ multiplex PCR assay. Sequencing was run at survey resolution with two replicates of around 200 ng each, for a total of approximately 400 ng of DNA per sample. Rearranged TCRB sequences in genomic DNA were detected with the hsTCRB kit, which uses multiplex PCR primers directed at V and J genes. The CDR3 region was amplified in a first PCR of around 32 cycles using the QIAGEN Multiplex PCR Kit. A second PCR of approximately 8 cycles attached sample barcodes and Illumina adapters to each replicate. Pooled libraries were quantified using a QuantStudio 6 and the KAPA library quantification kit. Roughly 16 pM of pooled libraries were sequenced on an Illumina MiSeq with 156-cycle single-end reads and a 15-cycle index read. The source study handled its data this way. Of some 170,000 unique clonotypes, less than 2% were flagged by VDJdb annotation as previously reported viral-epitope-specific clonotypes. Raw reads were processed by the immunoSEQ Data Assistant and immunoSEQ Analyzer into normalized, annotated TCRB repertoires. BioAnalyzer and version 0.6.5 of the immunarch R package were the tools used for clonotype analysis. Richness was estimated after downsampling every repertoire to the clone count of the smallest repertoire. Clonotypes were sorted into expanded, contracted or novel categories with Fisher's exact tests, where novel meant the clonotype had zero frequency before treatment. Significantly changed CDR3 beta sequences were clustered with GLIPH2 at simulation_depth=1000 and kmer_min_depth=3, and CDR3s shorter than five residues were left out. TCRdb mirrors the immuneACCESS table, restricted to in-frame sequences. Some clones are absent from its copies; in checked studies, under half trace to an unresolved V gene, and the reason for the others is unknown. Clonal size and the V and J genes are those of that table, whereas D and trimming came from the DNA. This sample is represented by a few thousand clones; 70% to 90% of them were singletons. Jointly, the top ten make up around 13% of the sample.

This clone was seen only once. Its binding antigen is unknown. Base qualities are not at hand, and no much larger clone is one base apart. The TCR originated in a human donor with myelodysplastic syndrome. The source was bone marrow, collected before or after starting hypomethylating agent treatment for myelodysplastic syndrome (not recorded which).

This receptor has the CDR3 CASSTIRDLSEQYF. In nucleotide form, the sequence is TGTGCCAGCAGCACTATCAGGGACCTGAGCGAGCAGTACTTC. The receptor chain draws on TRBV11-2 and TRBJ2-7; the D element could tentatively be TRBD1 or TRBD2, as 5 bases agree for each. Counted from cysteine to phenylalanine, this CDR3 has 14 amino acids. The only DNA kept is the CDR3, 42 bases in frame from the first base. According to the germline V gene, CDR1 reads SGHAT and CDR2 reads FQNNGV. V gives up 5 bases and J gives up 6 bases, and the segment between their germline ends measures 17 bases.